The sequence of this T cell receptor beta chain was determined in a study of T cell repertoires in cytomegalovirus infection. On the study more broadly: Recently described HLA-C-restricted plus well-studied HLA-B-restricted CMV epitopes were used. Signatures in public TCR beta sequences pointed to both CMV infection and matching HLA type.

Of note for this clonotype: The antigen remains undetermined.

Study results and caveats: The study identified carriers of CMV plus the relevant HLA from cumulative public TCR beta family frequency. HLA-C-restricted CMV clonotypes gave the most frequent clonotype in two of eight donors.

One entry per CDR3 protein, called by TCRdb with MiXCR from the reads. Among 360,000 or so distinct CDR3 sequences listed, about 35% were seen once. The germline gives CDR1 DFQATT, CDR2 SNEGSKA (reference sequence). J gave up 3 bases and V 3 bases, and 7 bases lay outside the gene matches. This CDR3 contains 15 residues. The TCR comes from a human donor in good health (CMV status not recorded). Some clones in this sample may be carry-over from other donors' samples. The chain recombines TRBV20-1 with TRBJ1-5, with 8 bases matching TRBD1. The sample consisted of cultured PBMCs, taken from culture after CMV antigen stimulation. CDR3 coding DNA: TGCAGTGCTAGCAGGGGGCCAGGCTACAATCAGCCCCAGCATTTT. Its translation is CSASRGPGYNQPQHF.